The clone carrying this TCR beta chain was seen at least ten times. The data stem from a study of T cells of healthy individuals. The V gene lost 9 bases and the J gene lost 4 bases, with 22 bases spanning the gap. The CDR3 has 16 residues. Germline V gene data show CDR1 as MNHEY and CDR2 as SVGAGI. TCRdb processed the 5' RACE reads anew with MiXCR; each CDR3 protein has one entry. Of around 83,000 distinct CDR3 sequences listed, 5% are singletons. This clonotype was sampled from a female donor in good health. The V call is TRBV6-5, the J call TRBJ1-5; tentative D call: TRBD1 (6 bases). Written as DNA, the CDR3 is TGTGCCAGTTCGAAATCCGGCAGGGGAGGAAATCAGCCCCAGCATTTT. Its protein product is CASSKSGRGGNQPQHF.